This is a list of T cell receptor beta chains from one sample in a study of CD8 T cells in ankylosing spondylitis. MiXCR was run by TCRdb on the 5' RACE reads, yielding one entry per CDR3 protein. Among just over 300,000 distinct CDR3 sequences listed, 20% to 25% were seen once. The sample comprised blood, either unsorted or a sorted T cell fraction (not recorded which). The source of these receptors is a female donor with ankylosing spondylitis or in good health (not recorded which). CDR3s include the opening cysteine and the closing phenylalanine or tryptophan. The order of the fields is D gene, CDR3 length, J gene, V gene, clone size, CDR3 DNA, CDR3 protein. A D gene is named only where the DNA matches it firmly. Where a row states a size, it is once, few, many or the class of an expanded clone; other rows omit it.

D gene: TRBD2; CDR3 length: 14; J gene: TRBJ2-3; V gene: TRBV7-6; clone size: NA; CDR3 DNA: TGTGCCAGCAGCTTAGAAGCGGGGGGAGATACGCAGTATTTT; CDR3 protein: CASSLEAGGDTQYF
D gene: NA; CDR3 length: 14; J gene: TRBJ2-1; V gene: TRBV28; clone size: NA; CDR3 DNA: TGTGCCAGCAGGGCCGGCGGGGCCTACAATGAGCAGTTCTTC; CDR3 protein: CASRAGGAYNEQFF
D gene: NA; CDR3 length: 10; J gene: TRBJ2-1; V gene: TRBV20-1; clone size: few; CDR3 DNA: TGCAGTGCTACCGACGGACTCCAGTTCTTC; CDR3 protein: CSATDGLQFF
D gene: TRBD2; CDR3 length: 18; J gene: TRBJ2-5; V gene: TRBV12-3/TRBV12-4; clone size: NA; CDR3 DNA: TGTGCCAGCAGACGGGATCACCCCGGGACTAGCTTGCGGGAGACCCAGTACTTC; CDR3 protein: CASRRDHPGTSLRETQYF
D gene: NA; CDR3 length: 16; J gene: TRBJ2-1; V gene: TRBV2; clone size: few; CDR3 DNA: TGTGCCAGCAGTAGAGAGGGGCGGAGCTCCTACAATGAGCAGTTCTTC; CDR3 protein: CASSREGRSSYNEQFF
D gene: TRBD1; CDR3 length: 14; J gene: TRBJ2-1; V gene: TRBV25-1; clone size: NA; CDR3 DNA: TGTGCCAGCCGACAGGGGGGGGCCTACAATGAGCAGTTCTTC; CDR3 protein: CASRQGGAYNEQFF
D gene: NA; CDR3 length: 11; J gene: TRBJ2-5; V gene: TRBV29-1; clone size: many; CDR3 DNA: TGCAGCGTTGCCGGGACGGAGACCCAGTACTTC; CDR3 protein: CSVAGTETQYF
D gene: NA; CDR3 length: 14; J gene: TRBJ2-2; V gene: TRBV7-7; clone size: NA; CDR3 DNA: TGTGCCAGCAGCACCCGACAGAACACCGGGGAGCTGTTTTTT; CDR3 protein: CASSTRQNTGELFF
D gene: NA; CDR3 length: 15; J gene: TRBJ2-3; V gene: TRBV7-9; clone size: NA; CDR3 DNA: TGTGCCAGCAGCCACCCGACAGGCCGATCGGATACGCAGTATTTT; CDR3 protein: CASSHPTGRSDTQYF
D gene: TRBD2; CDR3 length: 15; J gene: TRBJ2-1; V gene: TRBV12-3/TRBV12-4; clone size: NA; CDR3 DNA: TGTGCCAGCAGTTTAACTAGCGGGAGGCCCAATGAGCAGTTCTTC; CDR3 protein: CASSLTSGRPNEQFF
D gene: NA; CDR3 length: 12; J gene: TRBJ2-7; V gene: TRBV20-1; clone size: NA; CDR3 DNA: TGCAGTGCCGGGGACTTGGGGGACGAGCAGTACTTC; CDR3 protein: CSAGDLGDEQYF
D gene: NA; CDR3 length: 16; J gene: TRBJ2-1; V gene: TRBV15; clone size: NA; CDR3 DNA: TGTGCCACCAGCAGAGAAGGAGGGGGAGTAATAGGTGAGCAGTTCTTC; CDR3 protein: CATSREGGGVIGEQFF
D gene: NA; CDR3 length: 13; J gene: TRBJ1-1; V gene: TRBV6-6; clone size: few; CDR3 DNA: TGTGCCAGCAGTTACCGAGGGAACACTGAAGCTTTCTTT; CDR3 protein: CASSYRGNTEAFF
D gene: TRBD2; CDR3 length: 17; J gene: TRBJ2-7; V gene: TRBV3-1; clone size: NA; CDR3 DNA: TGTGCCAGCAGCCAAGCCCCAACTAGCGGGGGAACCTACGAGCAGTACTTC; CDR3 protein: CASSQAPTSGGTYEQYF
D gene: TRBD1; CDR3 length: 12; J gene: TRBJ1-3; V gene: TRBV30; clone size: NA; CDR3 DNA: TGTGCCTGGAGTCTACAGGGGGCTTCCATATATTTT; CDR3 protein: CAWSLQGASIYF
D gene: NA; CDR3 length: 10; J gene: TRBJ2-2; V gene: TRBV20-1; clone size: few; CDR3 DNA: TGCAGTGCGATGGGCGGGGAGCTGTTTTTT; CDR3 protein: CSAMGGELFF